This TCR beta chain was identified in a study of Graves' ophthalmopathy and Graves' hyperthyroidism. Study information: Untreated patients at initial diagnosis provided peripheral blood.

TCR beta CDR3 amplification used RNA transcripts. In the first round, RT-PCR was carried out with HTBI primers, and a multiplex PCR formed the second round. TCRdb re-called the multiplex PCR reads through MiXCR, storing one row per CDR3 protein. The sample lists about 420,000 distinct CDR3 sequences, around a fifth occurring once. CDR1 and CDR2 (germline): SGHVS, FQNEAQ. Trimming removed 1 base from V and 3 bases from J; junction bases left unmatched: 7. This CDR3 spans 16 amino acids. Findings of the study overall: Using a 13-signature model, the authors split ophthalmopathy from stable hyperthyroidism, with 85% to 90% sensitivity and 75% to 82% specificity. Among thyroid clonotypes expanded above 0.001 frequency, most also appeared in blood.

In its sample, this clonotype was seen many times. What it binds is unknown. The PBMCs originated from roughly 11 ml of fresh peripheral blood. The chain uses TRBV7-8 and TRBJ1-1; 8 nucleotides agree with TRBD1. The sequence derives from a woman aged 18 to 35 with stable Graves' hyperthyroidism. The specimen was peripheral blood. CDR3 amino acids: CASSLDRGAQDTEAFF. Here the CDR3 DNA reads TGTGCCAGCAGCTTAGACAGGGGGGCGCAGGACACTGAAGCTTTCTTT.